This T cell receptor (beta chain) was sequenced for a study of shared clonotypes between healthy human individuals. Study-wide background: Each donor had three CD4 naive, three CD4 memory, two CD8 naive and one CD8 memory plate.

Looked up from germline, CDR1 is SGHRS and CDR2 is YFSETQ. J was trimmed by 1 base and V by 4 bases; bases with no gene match: 9. The CDR3 totals 16 residues. Findings and limits, study-wide: As a rule, naive subsets had a larger estimated richness than memory subsets. The naive CD4 repertoires of several donors were compared, and roughly 5% of clonotypes were shared.

In the case of this clone: Its cognate antigen is unknown.

Some clones are missing from TCRdb's copy, which holds only in-frame ones; the method was immunoSEQ multiplex PCR. The table lists just over 2,000,000 clones, 90% to 95% of them singletons. V gene TRBV5-1 combines with J gene TRBJ2-5, with TRBD2 matching over 8 bases. This TCR was sampled from a man aged 18 to 35 in good health. The sequenced sample was naive CD4+ T cells sorted from blood. Subset indicated: CD45RA+ positively selected. Here the CDR3 DNA reads TGCGCCAGCAGCATATCTGGCGGGGGGTTCCAAGAGACCCAGTACTTC. As protein: CASSISGGGFQETQYF.